Below, 11 T cell receptor beta chains from the same sample are listed, as sequenced in a study of a mutant IDH1 vaccine in newly diagnosed glioma. These receptors' antigens are unknown. Some clones are missing from TCRdb's copy, which holds only in-frame ones; the method was immunoSEQ multiplex PCR. The sample holds about 40,000 clones; 75% to 85% are singletons and the top ten take roughly 5%. Time point reported: week 35, safety follow-up. A single vaccine dose contained 300 ug of mutant IDH1 20-mer peptide, and topical imiquimod was used with it. The specimen was PBMCs, collected from a glioma patient whose treatment included an IDH1 peptide vaccine. These receptors were collected from a woman in her forties or fifties with glioma.

This chain joins TRBV9 and TRBJ2-3; 9 bases map to TRBD1. The CDR3 is made up of 15 amino acids. Germline-derived CDR1 and CDR2 are SGDLS and YYNGEE. V gave up 0 bases and J gave up 4 bases; unmatched junction bases: 3. CDR3 residues: CASSVETGGSDTQYF. The CDR3 DNA follows: TGTGCCAGCAGCGTAGAGACAGGGGGTTCAGATACGCAGTATTTT.

The V call is TRBV6-1, the J call TRBJ1-2; perhaps TRBD1 as D (6 bases). Per germline, CDR1 MNHNS and CDR2 SASEGT. V was shortened by 5 bases and J by 3 bases, with 16 bases between the two germline ends. The CDR3 has 15 residues. CDR3: CASSTRDKGYYGYTF. The CDR3 DNA sequence: TGTGCCAGCAGTACCCGGGACAAAGGCTACTATGGCTACACCTTC.

The J gene is TRBJ1-2, the V gene TRBV19; tentative D call: TRBD1 (5 bases). Germline V gene data show CDR1 as LNHDA and CDR2 as SQIVND (reference sequence). CDR3 size: 12 residues. Deletions cut 7 bases from V and 5 bases from J, with 11 bases between. DNA of the CDR3: TGTGCCAGTACCTTCGGGGGTTATGGCTACACCTTC. This encodes CASTFGGYGYTF.

J is TRBJ1-3 and V is TRBV9, with D possibly matching TRBD1 (5 bases). The germline V gene has CDR1 SGDLS and CDR2 YYNGEE. There are 16 residues in the CDR3. The V gene lost 3 bases and the J gene lost 0 bases, with 13 bases spanning the gap. CDR3 in DNA: TGTGCCAGCAGCGCTCGACAGACCAGCTCTGGAAACACCATATATTTT. The encoded protein is CASSARQTSSGNTIYF.

The rearrangement uses TRBV19 and TRBJ2-1; D may correspond to TRBD1 or TRBD2 (5 bases each). The CDR3 extends over 16 amino acids. Deletions cut 9 bases from V and 1 base from J, with 19 bases between. Germline V lookup: CDR1 LNHDA, CDR2 SQIVND (reference sequence). CDR3 sequence reads: CASSIMPGPSYNEQFF. CDR3 bases: TGTGCCAGCTCTATAATGCCGGGACCTTCCTACAATGAGCAGTTCTTC.

This clone was seen more than once but under ten times. V and J are TRBV7-3 and TRBJ1-1, with D unclear. CDR3 size: 13 residues. V gave up 5 bases and J gave up 6 bases, with 13 bases separating them. Germline CDR1 is SGHTA and CDR2 is FQGTGA. This CDR3 is CASSPFRGAEAFF. The CDR3 region has the DNA TGTGCCAGCAGCCCATTCCGGGGAGCTGAAGCTTTCTTT.

The rearrangement links TRBV25-1 to TRBJ2-7; D gene ambiguous. The CDR3 extends over 14 amino acids. Germline V CDR1 and CDR2: MGHDK, SYGVNS. V was trimmed by 3 bases and J by 2 bases, leaving 11 bases between them. Written as DNA, the CDR3 is TGTGCCAGCAGTGAGGCACAGCCAACCTACGAGCAGTACTTC. Its protein product is CASSEAQPTYEQYF.

V gene TRBV7-2 combines with J gene TRBJ2-1; 7 nucleotides match TRBD2. Germline V gives CDR1 SGHTA, CDR2 FQGNSA. Unmatched junction bases numbered 13, after V lost 5 bases and J lost 15 bases. The CDR3 is 13 amino acids. The CDR3 DNA reads as TGTGCCAGCAGCACCGACCGGGCGGGGGTACGGTTCTTC. The encoded protein is CASSTDRAGVRFF.

This chain connects TRBV6-1 to TRBJ2-2; 14 nucleotides match TRBD2. Germline CDR1 and CDR2: MNHNS and SASEGT. V was pared by 4 bases and J by 4 bases, with 2 bases of the junction left unmatched. The CDR3 extends over 16 amino acids. CDR3 nucleotides: TGTGCCAGCAGTGGCGGACTAGCGGGGGGCACCGGGGAGCTGTTTTTT. It yields the protein CASSGGLAGGTGELFF.

Concerning this clone itself: One junction end does not reproduce the germline sequence, and a read error may be involved. V and J are TRBV4-2 and TRBJ1-2; TRBD1 matches at 9 bases. Germline-derived CDR1 and CDR2 are LGHNA and YNFKEQ. The CDR3 runs 16 residues. DNA for the CDR3: TGTGCCAGCAGCCAAGATCTGGGACAGGGCTCTCGTGGCTACGCCTTC. Encoded protein: CASSQDLGQGSRGYAF.

The chain links TRBV6-1 to TRBJ1-5; maybe TRBD1 (5 bases). This CDR3 is 15 amino acids long. CDR1 and CDR2 (germline): MNHNS, SASEGT. With 1 base removed from V and 0 bases from J, the gap between germline ends came to 7 bases. The CDR3 spells CASSEGGVSNQPQHF. The CDR3 DNA sequence: TGTGCCAGCAGTGAAGGGGGGGTTAGCAATCAGCCCCAGCATTTT.